Given below is one T cell receptor (beta chain) in context. Its antigen is currently unknown. The CDR3 is 16 amino acids. With V trimmed by 5 bases and J by 7 bases, 16 bases remained unmatched. Germline CDR1 SGHVS, CDR2 FQNEAQ. This sample was taken from a study of T cell repertoires and HLA-DP antigens. Sequenced by immunoSEQ multiplex PCR; TCRdb stores in-frame clones only, minus some. The sample has about 120,000 clones; 85% to 95% are singletons. This TCR was recovered from a woman aged 18-35 years in good health and CMV-seronegative. The J gene is TRBJ1-2, the V gene TRBV7-8; TRBD1 matches 7 bases. Sequencing was carried out using CD4+ T cells from PBMCs. The CDR3 DNA sequence: TGTGCCAGCAGCCCCCAGGGGGGGCTACCGACTAGTGGCTACACCTTC. Translating gives CASSPQGGLPTSGYTF.